Listed here are 9 T cell receptor beta chains from one sample, sequenced in a study of OX40 agonist ivuxolimab in advanced cancers. The table came from immunoSEQ multiplex PCR; TCRdb's copy has only in-frame clones and leaves some out. Altogether roughly 60,000 clones are present, approximately 90% being singletons, with the ten largest covering roughly 0.45%. The source material was CD4+ or CD8+ T cells sorted from blood, sampled in a trial of the OX40 agonist ivuxolimab. Receptors originate from an adult with an advanced solid tumor such as melanoma, head and neck, liver or kidney cancer.

V gene TRBV2 combines with J gene TRBJ2-5; TRBD2 matches 11 bases. Germline V gene lookup returns CDR1 SNHLY and CDR2 FYNNEI. The trim removed 4 bases at V and 4 bases at J, leaving 8 bases unmatched. CDR3 length equals 16 residues. Here the CDR3 reads CASSGIAGGPGETQYF. The CDR3, as DNA: TGTGCCAGCAGTGGTATAGCGGGAGGGCCCGGAGAGACCCAGTACTTC.

This chain links TRBV27 with TRBJ1-2, with 7 bases lining up with TRBD1. Germline lookup yields CDR1 MNHEY and CDR2 SMNVEV (reference sequence). This CDR3 comprises 15 residues. Trimming at V came to 4 bases and at J to 7 bases, leaving 12 bases not matched to a gene. The CDR3 protein is CASSSKGARRGGYTF. The DNA for the CDR3 is TGTGCCAGCAGTTCAAAGGGGGCGCGCAGGGGTGGCTACACCTTC.

This clone was seen just once. This chain joins TRBV7-9 and TRBJ2-5; D is ambiguous. The CDR3 runs 14 residues. V lost 2 bases and J lost 3, with 10 bases in between. The germline gives CDR1 SEHNR, CDR2 FQNEAQ (reference sequence). In nucleotides, the CDR3 is TGTGCCAGCAGCTTACTCGGCGCAAAAGAGACCCAGTACTTC. Protein: CASSLLGAKETQYF.

The gene calls are TRBV7-8 and TRBJ2-5; 9 nucleotides match TRBD2. J lost 5 bases, V lost 5 bases, and 6 bases had no gene match. The CDR3 extends over 14 amino acids. Germline lookup yields CDR1 SGHVS and CDR2 FQNEAQ. CDR3 loop: CASSPGLAEETQYF. In DNA, the CDR3 is TGTGCCAGCAGCCCGGGACTAGCAGAGGAGACCCAGTACTTC.

This rearrangement joins TRBV7-9 to TRBJ2-5, with 9 bases that match TRBD2. Germline assignment: CDR1 SEHNR and CDR2 FQNEAQ (reference sequence). V gave up 0 bases and J gave up 8 bases; unmatched junction bases: 7. The CDR3 loop spans 15 amino acids. Written as DNA, the CDR3 is TGTGCCAGCAGCTTAGCCGGGACTAGCAGAACAACCCAGTACTTC. Protein: CASSLAGTSRTTQYF. Full variable domain (outside the CDR3, taken from reference TRBV7-9 and TRBJ2-5): DTGVSQNPRHKITKRGQNVTFRCDPISEHNRLYWYRQTLGQGPEFLTYFQNEAQLEKSRLLSDRFSAERPKGSFSTLEIQRTEQGDSAMYLCASSLAGTSRTTQYFGPGTRLLVL.

The gene calls are TRBV12-5 and TRBJ2-3; D remains unclear. CDR1 and CDR2 (germline): LGHNT, FRNRAP. The CDR3 loop spans 13 amino acids. The V end lost 6 bases, the J end lost 2 bases, and 9 bases lay between the germline ends. The CDR3 DNA reads as TGTGCTAGTGGGCCCGGGCCCACAGATACGCAGTATTTT. It specifies CASGPGPTDTQYF.

This clone was observed a single time. This chain joins TRBV7-2 and TRBJ2-7; the D gene is possibly TRBD1 (5 bases). CDR1 is SGHTA, CDR2 FQGNSA, per germline. Trimming left V 4 bases short and J 6 bases short, with 16 bases between. CDR3 length equals 14 residues. The CDR3 region has the DNA TGTGCCAGCAGCTCCGACTGGGGCCCTCGCGAGCAGTACTTC. Its protein product is CASSSDWGPREQYF.

The chain employs TRBV9 and TRBJ2-2; D may be TRBD1 (6 bases). Germline V gene lookup returns CDR1 SGDLS and CDR2 YYNGEE. CDR3 length equals 15 residues. Trimming cost V 0 bases and J 4 bases, with 10 bases left between them. The DNA for the CDR3 is TGTGCCAGCAGCGTAGTAGGACAGTCCACCGGGGAGCTGTTTTTT. Its protein is CASSVVGQSTGELFF.

The V and J genes are TRBV7-9 and TRBJ2-3, with 7 bases aligning to TRBD2. This CDR3 has 16 residues. Losses at the gene ends were 5 bases for V and 3 bases for J; bases not matched to a gene: 11. Germline-derived CDR1 and CDR2 are SEHNR and FQNEAQ (reference sequence). DNA for the CDR3: TGTGCCAGCAGCCTACTGAACGCGGGAGTTACAGATACGCAGTATTTT. It specifies CASSLLNAGVTDTQYF.